This T cell receptor (beta chain) is from a study of blood T cell repertoires in COVID-19. Repertoires were generated with immunoSEQ multiplex PCR, while TCRdb's copy carries only in-frame clones and drops some. The sample holds over 65,000 clones; approximately 80% are singletons and the top ten take 12%. This TCR came from a woman in her thirties or forties with active or convalescent COVID-19. Material for sequencing was peripheral blood.

CDR3 sequence reads: CASNPRDRVRETQYF. CDR3 sequence (DNA): TGTGCCAGCAACCCCCGGGACAGGGTTAGGGAGACCCAGTACTTC. This sequence joins TRBV21-1 and TRBJ2-5; the DNA was not compared with TRBD1, the D call given in the table. TRBV21-1 has pseudogene status. The CDR3 is 15 residues long.